Each of the 9 T cell receptor beta chains below was sequenced from the same sample in a study of blood T cell repertoires in COVID-19. Sequencing was performed with immunoSEQ multiplex PCR; in TCRdb, only in-frame clones are kept and a portion is missing. The table records approximately 210,000 clones, about four fifths of them present only once. The sample was peripheral blood. The origin of the receptors is a woman between 45 and 65 years old with acute or convalescent COVID-19.

The J gene is TRBJ2-7, the V gene TRBV6-5, with D tentatively TRBD1 (6 bases). Germline assignment: CDR1 MNHEY and CDR2 SVGAGI. The CDR3 is made up of 12 amino acids. The V gene lost 6 bases and the J gene lost 4 bases, with 10 bases spanning the gap. CDR3 region: CASRWDKYEQYF. The CDR3 DNA sequence: TGTGCCAGCAGGTGGGACAAATACGAGCAGTACTTC.

The chain uses TRBV2 and TRBJ2-3; D is possibly TRBD1 (7 bases). Trimming stripped 1 base from V and 5 bases from J, with 13 bases between. The germline V gene has CDR1 SNHLY and CDR2 FYNNEI. There are 15 residues in the CDR3. CDR3 residues: CASSEGVQGGDTQYF. Written as DNA, the CDR3 is TGTGCCAGCAGTGAAGGGGTGCAGGGGGGAGATACGCAGTATTTT.

This clone was seen a handful of times. The chain uses TRBV6-5 and TRBJ1-1, with 7 nucleotides matching TRBD1. The germline CDR1 and CDR2 sequences are MNHEY and SVGAGI. The trim removed 7 bases at V and 5 bases at J, leaving 10 bases unmatched. The CDR3 totals 14 residues. The CDR3 is CASTYDRVGTEAFF. The CDR3 DNA reads TGTGCCAGCACCTATGACAGGGTTGGAACTGAAGCTTTCTTT.

V is TRBV6-5 and J is TRBJ1-5; TRBD1 aligns across 9 bases. The V gene's germline CDR1 is MNHEY and CDR2 SVGAGI. The CDR3 spans 14 residues. Trimming cost V 6 bases and J 4 bases; bases outside gene matches: 4. This CDR3 is CASSSGQGNQPQHF. The CDR3 DNA reads TGTGCCAGCAGCTCCGGACAGGGGAATCAGCCCCAGCATTTT.

There are many counts of this clone. The J gene is TRBJ1-1, the V gene TRBV11-3; D possibly corresponds to TRBD1 (5 bases). Trimming left V 5 bases short and J 1 base short, with 8 bases between. This CDR3 is 13 amino acids long. Germline loops: CDR1 SGHNT, CDR2 YENEEA. The CDR3 reads CASSRGQNTEAFF. In DNA form, the CDR3 reads TGTGCCAGCAGCCGAGGACAGAACACTGAAGCTTTCTTT.

This clone was seen more than once but under ten times. The chain carries TRBV2 and TRBJ2-7, with 8 bases fitting TRBD2. After removal of 5 bases from V and 3 bases from J, the junction contained 3 bases not matched to a gene. Germline CDR1 SNHLY, CDR2 FYNNEI. CDR3 length: 13 residues. The CDR3 sequence is CASSTSGIYEQYF. In DNA, the CDR3 is TGTGCCAGCAGTACTAGCGGAATCTACGAGCAGTACTTC.

In this sample, this clone turned up a few times. This chain links TRBV5-1 with TRBJ1-4, with TRBD1 identical over 10 bases. Germline V gene sequence: CDR1 SGHRS, CDR2 YFSETQ. Unmatched junction bases numbered 6, after V lost 5 bases and J lost 8 bases. The CDR3 contains 14 residues. CDR3 sequence: CASRTGTGEEKLFF. CDR3 bases: TGCGCCAGCAGGACCGGGACAGGGGAAGAAAAACTGTTTTTT.

The gene calls are TRBV2 and TRBJ2-3; 8 bases line up with TRBD2. V lost 10 bases and J lost 0; bases outside the gene matches: 6. CDR1 is SNHLY, CDR2 FYNNEI, per germline. The CDR3 is made up of 14 amino acids. The CDR3 here is CAIPIAGSTDTQYF. CDR3 coding DNA: TGTGCCATTCCGATAGCGGGAAGCACAGATACGCAGTATTTT. The full variable domain, rest sourced from reference TRBV2 and TRBJ2-3, is EPEVTQTPSHQVTQMGQEVILRCVPISNHLYFYWYRQILGQKVEFLVSFYNNEISEKSEIFDDQFSVERPDGSNFTLKIRSTKLEDSAMYFCAIPIAGSTDTQYFGPGTRLTVL.

The V and J genes are TRBV2 and TRBJ2-7, with 8 bases identical to TRBD1. CDR1 is SNHLY, CDR2 FYNNEI, per germline. The CDR3 spans 14 residues. After removal of 6 bases from V and 2 bases from J, the junction contained 6 bases not matched to a gene. For the CDR3, the DNA is TGTGCCAGCAGGGACAGGGATGAGGCCTACGAGCAGTACTTC. As protein: CASRDRDEAYEQYF.